A single sample gave rise to the 27 T cell receptor beta chains below, sequenced in a study of blood T cells in healthy people across ages. A second about 7 to 11 cycle PCR used barcoded and J-beta primers. TCRdb reanalysed the 5' RACE reads using MiXCR and keeps one entry per CDR3 protein. The sample has under 700,000 distinct CDR3 sequences, about 24% seen once; the top ten hold less than 9%. The data were also submitted as part of a second study, on T cells of mothers and their children.

Sequenced sample: blood. The origin of the receptors is a boy aged 5-17 years in good health.

This chain joins TRBV20-1 and TRBJ2-3; D remains unclear. This CDR3 spans 14 amino acids. V lost 2 bases and J lost 2, with 11 bases in between. Per germline, CDR1 DFQATT and CDR2 SNEGSKA (reference sequence). CDR3 residues: CSARTQHNTDTQYF. CDR3 in DNA: TGCAGTGCTAGAACCCAGCACAACACAGATACGCAGTATTTT.

This CDR3 is CASSHLTGLAGGDYNEQFF. The CDR3 DNA follows: TGCGCCAGCAGCCACCTTACGGGACTAGCGGGAGGGGACTACAATGAGCAGTTCTTC. This chain links TRBV4-3 with TRBJ2-7; TRBD2 aligns across 16 bases. The DNA end favors TRBJ2-1, so the J call may be wrong. Germline loops: CDR1 LGHNA, CDR2 YSLEER. This CDR3 has 19 amino acids.

This clonotype was detected only a few times. The chain carries TRBV6-5 and TRBJ1-5; a weak D match, TRBD1 (5 bases). Germline CDR1 is MNHEY and CDR2 is SVGAGI. V lost 0 bases and J 2 bases, leaving 20 bases between the germline ends. This CDR3 has 19 residues. The CDR3 spells CASSYSTPGSIRGNQPQHF. CDR3 bases: TGTGCCAGCAGTTACTCGACTCCAGGGTCGATCCGGGGCAATCAGCCCCAGCATTTT.

This clonotype was seen once. The chain carries TRBV5-1 and TRBJ2-1, with D tentatively TRBD2 (6 bases). This CDR3 is 14 amino acids long. From germline, CDR1 is SGHRS and CDR2 YFSETQ. V lost 0 bases, J lost 8 bases, and 12 bases lay in between. The CDR3 is CASSLELLADEQFF. In DNA, the CDR3 is TGCGCCAGCAGCTTGGAGTTACTAGCAGATGAGCAGTTCTTC.

There are a few counts of this clonotype. The chain couples TRBV20-1 to TRBJ1-4; D unresolved. Between the trimmed V and J ends, which lost 2 bases and 2 bases, there was a span of 9 bases. This CDR3 has 14 residues. Per germline, CDR1 DFQATT and CDR2 SNEGSKA (reference sequence). The CDR3 DNA reads as TGCAGTGCTAGAACGGGTAGTACTAATGAAAAACTGTTTTTT. It is translated as CSARTGSTNEKLFF.

The rearrangement links TRBV15 to TRBJ2-1; TRBD1 agrees at 8 bases. The CDR3 extends over 17 amino acids. V shed 0 bases and J 3 bases; nucleotides not matched to a gene: 7. Germline V gene sequence: CDR1 LNHNV, CDR2 YYDKDF (reference sequence). The DNA for the CDR3 is TGTGCCACCAGCAGAGATCCAGGGGGCGGCATCTACAATGAGCAGTTCTTC. The encoded protein is CATSRDPGGGIYNEQFF. The variable domain in full, completed from reference TRBV15 and TRBJ2-1, reads DAMVIQNPRYQVTQFGKPVTLSCSQTLNHNVMYWYQQKSSQAPKLLFHYYDKDFNNEADTPDNFQSRRPNTSFCFLDIRSPGLGDTAMYLCATSRDPGGGIYNEQFFGPGTRLTVL.

This clonotype was seen more than once but under ten times. At one end, the junction sequence differs from germline, possibly due to a read error. V gene TRBV28 combines with J gene TRBJ2-3, with 8 bases identical to TRBD2. The germline V gene has CDR1 MDHEN and CDR2 SYDVKM. The CDR3 runs to 15 residues. In DNA form, the CDR3 reads TGTGCCAGCCGAAATAGCGGGGACCGCACAGATGCGCAGTATTTT. Encoded protein: CASRNSGDRTDAQYF.

This clonotype was found a few times. The CDR3 region has the DNA TGTGCCAGCAGTGTCCCTCCCATCACAGATACGCAGTATTTT. It specifies CASSVPPITDTQYF. V gene TRBV6-2 or TRBV6-3 combines with J gene TRBJ2-3; D unclear. The CDR3 has 14 residues. The germline CDR1 and CDR2 sequences are MNHEY and SVGEGT. V was clipped by 5 bases and J by 2 bases, with 11 bases between them.

The CDR3: CVGQGNTGELFF. The CDR3 region has the DNA TGCGTGGGACAGGGTAACACCGGGGAGCTGTTTTTT. The V and J genes are TRBV20-1 and TRBJ2-2; TRBD1 matches 9 bases. Germline V gene data show CDR1 as DFQATT and CDR2 as SNEGSKA (reference sequence). The CDR3 length is 12 residues.

This chain connects TRBV12-3 or TRBV12-4 to TRBJ1-4, with TRBD1 identical over 8 bases. The CDR3 length is 15 residues. The V and J ends lost 6 bases and 5 bases, in that order; junction bases with no gene match: 8. The CDR3 here is CASRPGQAPNEKLFF. As DNA, the CDR3 is TGTGCCAGCAGACCGGGACAGGCGCCCAATGAAAAACTGTTTTTT.

CDR3 bases: TGCAGTGCTAGAGCTGGGAGTTCTGGAAACACCATATATTTT. As protein: CSARAGSSGNTIYF. The chain combines TRBV20-1 with TRBJ1-3; D is uncertain. The CDR3 totals 14 residues. The germline V gene encodes CDR1 DFQATT and CDR2 SNEGSKA (reference sequence). V was pared by 1 base and J by 1 base, with 8 bases between.

This clonotype has more than one count but fewer than ten. The chain uses TRBV3-1 and TRBJ1-1; D is uncertain. Germline V gives CDR1 LGHDT, CDR2 YNNKEL (reference sequence). V dropped 1 base and J dropped 5 bases, with 8 bases sitting between them. The CDR3 spans 13 residues. The CDR3 loop is CASSQVESTEAFF. The CDR3 nucleotides are TGTGCCAGCAGCCAAGTGGAAAGTACTGAAGCTTTCTTT.

This chain links TRBV3-1 with TRBJ1-5; unclear D gene. V was clipped by 1 base and J by 5 bases, with 12 bases between them. The germline CDR1 and CDR2 sequences are LGHDT and YNNKEL (reference sequence). The CDR3 contains 15 residues. CDR3 coding DNA: TGTGCCAGCAGCCAAGCTTTGGGGAACGATCAGCCCCAGCATTTT. Translation: CASSQALGNDQPQHF.

This chain connects TRBV6-2 or TRBV6-3 to TRBJ2-1; TRBD2 is a possible D gene (5 bases). The CDR3 covers 16 residues. Germline loops: CDR1 MNHEY, CDR2 SVGEGT. The V and J ends lost 6 bases and 7 bases respectively, with 22 bases between them. The CDR3 protein is CASRTPARAGLNEQFF. CDR3 bases: TGTGCCAGCAGGACCCCTGCTAGGGCGGGCCTAAATGAGCAGTTCTTC.

The chain joins TRBV20-1 to TRBJ2-7; D uncertain. The germline CDR1 and CDR2 sequences are DFQATT and SNEGSKA (reference sequence). This CDR3 comprises 12 residues. V dropped 5 bases and J dropped 3 bases, with 11 bases sitting between them. In DNA form, the CDR3 reads TGCAGTGCTCCCTTCCCGAGCTACGAGCAGTACTTC. Its protein is CSAPFPSYEQYF.

Of note for this clonotype: An end of the junction does not agree with germline; a read error may underlie this. The chain uses TRBV12-3 or TRBV12-4 and TRBJ1-1; D is perhaps TRBD1 (6 bases). This CDR3 region has 14 residues. CDR3 amino acids: CASSLGRGRTEAFF. The DNA of the CDR3 is TGCGCCAGCAGTTTGGGCAGGGGACGAACTGAAGCTTTCTTT.

V usage is TRBV4-3 and J usage is TRBJ2-1; TRBD2 is a possible D gene (6 bases). This CDR3 is 13 amino acids long. Germline V gives CDR1 LGHNA, CDR2 YSLEER. V shed 3 bases and J shed 9 bases, with 12 bases lying between them. CDR3 residues: CASSQGLGTEQFF. The CDR3 DNA follows: TGCGCCAGCAGCCAGGGACTGGGGACTGAGCAGTTCTTC.

This clonotype has a handful of counts. The chain couples TRBV7-2 to TRBJ2-5, with 12 bases lining up with TRBD2. The CDR3 sequence is 19 residues long. V lost 5 bases to trimming and J lost 2 bases; unmatched junction nucleotides: 15. Germline assignment: CDR1 SGHTA and CDR2 FQGNSA. CDR3 in amino acids: CASSLPTSGGHGLQETQYF. The CDR3 DNA follows: TGTGCCAGCAGCCTACCGACTAGCGGGGGCCATGGTCTACAAGAGACCCAGTACTTC.

The V gene is TRBV5-6, the J gene TRBJ2-5; D is unclear. The CDR3 has 13 amino acids. In germline, CDR1 is SGHDT, CDR2 YYEEEE. Between the trimmed V and J ends, which lost 7 bases and 1 base, there was a span of 11 bases. The DNA of the CDR3 is TGTGCCAGCTCCTACTGGACCCAAGAGACCCAGTACTTC. This encodes CASSYWTQETQYF.

This clonotype has a count of ten or more. V is TRBV15 and J is TRBJ2-5; maybe TRBD1 (6 bases). The ends were cut back, 1 base at V and 2 bases at J, with 14 bases in the middle. The germline V gene has CDR1 LNHNV and CDR2 YYDKDF (reference sequence). The CDR3 is made up of 16 amino acids. CDR3 nucleotide sequence: TGTGCCACCAGCAGAGTCGGCAGGGGAGCTCAAGAGACCCAGTACTTC. Translated, it gives CATSRVGRGAQETQYF.

This clonotype turned up a few times. This sequence joins TRBV12-3 or TRBV12-4 and TRBJ2-6, with 7 bases matching TRBD1. The CDR3 spans 17 residues. Trimming took 1 base from V and 0 from J; bases not matched to a gene: 3. CDR3 region: CASSLEYRGSGANVLTF. The CDR3 DNA reads TGTGCCAGCAGTTTAGAGTACAGGGGCTCTGGGGCCAACGTCCTGACTTTC.

This clonotype was recorded many times. This chain connects TRBV3-1 to TRBJ2-5; no firm D call. The germline V and J ends were trimmed by 0 bases and 4 bases, with 15 bases remaining between them. CDR3 length equals 16 residues. Germline assignment: CDR1 LGHDT and CDR2 YNNKEL (reference sequence). CDR3 in DNA: TGTGCCAGCAGCCAAGAGGACCCAGGAAGGCGAGAGACCCAGTACTTC. Its protein product is CASSQEDPGRRETQYF.

J is TRBJ1-2 and V is TRBV28; a possible D gene is TRBD1 (5 bases). The length of the CDR3 is 14 residues. CDR1 is MDHEN and CDR2 is SYDVKM in the germline V gene. The V and J ends lost 6 bases and 7 bases respectively, with 18 bases between them. The CDR3 sequence: CASRAWGNLSGYTF. The CDR3 DNA reads TGTGCCAGCAGGGCCTGGGGCAATTTATCTGGCTACACCTTC.

This rearrangement joins TRBV7-2 to TRBJ1-5, with D possibly being TRBD1 (6 bases). From germline, CDR1 is SGHTA and CDR2 FQGNSA. Trimming cost V 5 bases and J 9 bases, with 26 bases left between them. CDR3 length: 17 residues. The CDR3 loop reads CASSPGGSTGRGRPQHF. The CDR3 coding sequence is TGTGCCAGCAGCCCCGGGGGAAGTACAGGGAGGGGGAGGCCCCAGCATTTT.

V and J are TRBV5-1 and TRBJ2-1; D gene ambiguous. Germline assignment: CDR1 SGHRS and CDR2 YFSETQ. The CDR3 length is 12 residues. V shed 8 bases and J shed 7 bases, with 13 bases lying between them. The CDR3 DNA reads TGCGCCAGTTCACGAGCATTGAATGAGCAGTTCTTC. This gives the protein CASSRALNEQFF. The entire variable domain, with the rest obtained from reference TRBV5-1 and TRBJ2-1, is as follows: KAGVTQTPRYLIKTRGQQVTLSCSPISGHRSVSWYQQTPGQGLQFLFEYFSETQRNKGNFPGRFSGRQFSNSRSEMNVSTLELGDSALYLCASSRALNEQFFGPGTRLTVL.

Many counts were recorded for this clonotype. J is TRBJ2-7 and V is TRBV20-1; weak D call: TRBD1 (6 bases). Per germline, CDR1 DFQATT and CDR2 SNEGSKA (reference sequence). This CDR3 region has 14 residues. Trimming pared 5 bases from V and 7 bases from J, leaving 21 bases between. The CDR3 DNA reads as TGCAGTGCTCAAAAACAGGGTAGTAGTCCTGAGCAGTACTTC. Protein product: CSAQKQGSSPEQYF.

The chain combines TRBV7-8 with TRBJ2-5; 9 nucleotides match TRBD2. The germline V gene has CDR1 SGHVS and CDR2 FQNEAQ. V lost 3 bases, J lost 4 bases, and 9 bases stayed unmatched. The CDR3 is made up of 16 amino acids. CDR3 sequence: CASSFGLAHLLETQYF. The CDR3 DNA reads as TGTGCCAGCAGCTTCGGACTAGCGCACCTCTTAGAGACCCAGTACTTC.